A selection of T cell receptor beta chains follows, all from one sample in a study of cytomegalovirus exposure and HLA in healthy donors. TCRdb's copy holds only in-frame clones and misses some; the assay was immunoSEQ multiplex PCR. Altogether 150,000 to 200,000 clones are present, approximately 83% being singletons, with the ten largest covering around 1.6%. Material: PBMCs. Receptor source: a young woman in good health and CMV-seronegative. Each CDR3 is given with its conserved first and last residue. A D gene is named only where the DNA matches it firmly. Clone size is stated in some rows and not others, as once, few, many or a class when expanded.

V gene: TRBV7-9; J gene: TRBJ1-4; D gene: TRBD1; clone size: NA; CDR3 protein: CASSIGQGVVEKLFF; CDR3 DNA: TGTGCCAGCAGCATCGGACAGGGTGTGGTTGAAAAACTGTTTTTT
V gene: TRBV16; J gene: TRBJ1-4; D gene: TRBD1; clone size: few; CDR3 protein: CASSGQGSEKLFF; CDR3 DNA: TGTGCCAGCAGCGGACAGGGGAGTGAAAAACTGTTTTTT
V gene: TRBV30; J gene: TRBJ2-5; D gene: NA; clone size: once; CDR3 protein: CAWSAGQRETQYF; CDR3 DNA: TGTGCCTGGAGCGCCGGACAGCGAGAGACCCAGTACTTC
V gene: TRBV6-1; J gene: TRBJ1-5; D gene: TRBD1; clone size: NA; CDR3 protein: CASSEFIGDRLVVEHF; CDR3 DNA: TGTGCCAGCAGTGAATTTATCGGGGACAGGCTGGTTGTAGAGCATTTT
V gene: TRBV5-1; J gene: TRBJ2-7; D gene: NA; clone size: once; CDR3 protein: CASRSQGSSYEQYF; CDR3 DNA: TGCGCCAGCCGATCCCAGGGGAGCTCCTACGAGCAGTACTTC
V gene: TRBV2; J gene: TRBJ1-2; D gene: NA; clone size: NA; CDR3 protein: CASRKAGGLVYGYTF; CDR3 DNA: TGTGCCAGCCGAAAGGCGGGGGGGTTAGTCTATGGCTACACCTTC
V gene: TRBV6-5; J gene: TRBJ1-5; D gene: NA; clone size: NA; CDR3 protein: CASSYGPYSNQPQHF; CDR3 DNA: TGTGCCAGCAGTTACGGGCCTTATAGCAATCAGCCCCAGCATTTT
V gene: TRBV30; J gene: TRBJ2-7; D gene: NA; clone size: NA; CDR3 protein: CAWTGDTSYEQYF; CDR3 DNA: TGTGCCTGGACAGGGGATACATCCTACGAGCAGTACTTC
V gene: TRBV11-2; J gene: TRBJ1-2; D gene: NA; clone size: NA; CDR3 protein: CASSLTGVYGYTF; CDR3 DNA: TGTGCCAGCAGCCTAACAGGCGTTTATGGCTACACCTTC
V gene: TRBV5-6; J gene: TRBJ1-3; D gene: NA; clone size: NA; CDR3 protein: CASSLVKPGNTIYF; CDR3 DNA: TGTGCCAGCAGCTTGGTTAAGCCTGGAAACACCATATATTTT
V gene: TRBV7-8; J gene: TRBJ2-1; D gene: NA; clone size: NA; CDR3 protein: CASSTRRGRIGNEQFF; CDR3 DNA: TGTGCCAGCAGCACACGTCGGGGTAGGATTGGGAATGAGCAGTTCTTC
V gene: TRBV6-1; J gene: TRBJ2-3; D gene: TRBD2; clone size: NA; CDR3 protein: CATGGATDTQYF; CDR3 DNA: TGTGCTACGGGGGGGGCCACAGATACGCAGTATTTT
V gene: TRBV27; J gene: TRBJ1-5; D gene: TRBD1; clone size: NA; CDR3 protein: CASSLFAGGRNSNQPQHF; CDR3 DNA: TGTGCCAGCAGTTTATTCGCAGGGGGCCGAAATAGCAATCAGCCCCAGCATTTT
V gene: TRBV9; J gene: TRBJ1-2; D gene: TRBD1; clone size: NA; CDR3 protein: CASSAGQGTYGYTF; CDR3 DNA: TGTGCCAGCAGCGCGGGACAGGGGACCTATGGCTACACCTTC
V gene: TRBV4-1; J gene: TRBJ2-7; D gene: TRBD2; clone size: NA; CDR3 protein: CASSQARSAGITYEQYF; CDR3 DNA: TGCGCCAGCAGCCAGGCCCGGTCAGCGGGGATTACCTACGAGCAGTACTTC
V gene: TRBV27; J gene: TRBJ1-2; D gene: TRBD1; clone size: NA; CDR3 protein: CATWDRGVYGYTF; CDR3 DNA: TGTGCCACTTGGGACAGGGGGGTCTATGGCTACACCTTC
V gene: TRBV18; J gene: TRBJ2-7; D gene: NA; clone size: NA; CDR3 protein: CASSPAGSYEQYF; CDR3 DNA: TGTGCCAGCTCACCAGCAGGGTCCTACGAGCAGTACTTC
V gene: TRBV7-2; J gene: TRBJ2-7; D gene: TRBD1; clone size: NA; CDR3 protein: CASSLVGQGYEQYF; CDR3 DNA: TGTGCCAGCAGCTTGGTGGGACAGGGTTACGAGCAGTACTTC
V gene: TRBV29-1; J gene: TRBJ1-1; D gene: NA; clone size: NA; CDR3 protein: CSVVRDEVTEAFF; CDR3 DNA: TGCAGCGTTGTCAGGGATGAGGTCACTGAAGCTTTCTTT
V gene: TRBV19; J gene: TRBJ1-1; D gene: NA; clone size: few; CDR3 protein: CASRTLTAMNTEAFF; CDR3 DNA: TGTGCCAGTAGGACCCTGACAGCCATGAACACTGAAGCTTTCTTT
V gene: TRBV19; J gene: TRBJ1-1; D gene: NA; clone size: NA; CDR3 protein: CASSIAGQDTEAFF; CDR3 DNA: TGTGCCAGTAGTATAGCAGGGCAGGACACTGAAGCTTTCTTT
V gene: TRBV2; J gene: TRBJ2-3; D gene: NA; clone size: NA; CDR3 protein: CASSLAGVGPDTQYF; CDR3 DNA: TGTGCCAGCAGCCTAGCTGGTGTTGGCCCAGATACGCAGTATTTT
V gene: TRBV27; J gene: TRBJ1-2; D gene: TRBD1; clone size: NA; CDR3 protein: CASSRQGAGNYGYTF; CDR3 DNA: TGTGCCAGCAGTAGACAGGGGGCAGGTAACTATGGCTACACCTTC
V gene: TRBV28; J gene: TRBJ1-5; D gene: NA; clone size: NA; CDR3 protein: CASSPGGNNQPQHF; CDR3 DNA: TGTGCCAGCAGTCCCGGGGGAAACAATCAGCCCCAGCATTTT
V gene: TRBV7-2; J gene: TRBJ1-3; D gene: NA; clone size: NA; CDR3 protein: CATAGAISGNTIYF; CDR3 DNA: TGTGCCACCGCTGGGGCAATCTCTGGAAACACCATATATTTT
V gene: TRBV21-1; J gene: TRBJ2-7; D gene: NA; clone size: few; CDR3 protein: CASSLGSGTATYEQYF; CDR3 DNA: TGTGCCAGCAGCCTAGGGTCCGGGACAGCCACCTACGAGCAGTACTTC
V gene: TRBV6-1; J gene: TRBJ1-1; D gene: NA; clone size: NA; CDR3 protein: CASSEGHINTEAFF; CDR3 DNA: TGTGCCAGCAGTGAAGGACACATCAACACTGAAGCTTTCTTT
V gene: TRBV6-1; J gene: TRBJ1-6; D gene: TRBD1; clone size: NA; CDR3 protein: CASRGTGSRSPLHF; CDR3 DNA: TGTGCCAGCAGGGGGACAGGGAGTCGTTCACCCCTCCACTTT
V gene: TRBV19; J gene: TRBJ1-5; D gene: TRBD1; clone size: NA; CDR3 protein: CASKDRSNQPQHF; CDR3 DNA: TGTGCCAGCAAGGACAGGAGCAATCAGCCCCAGCATTTT
V gene: TRBV6-1; J gene: TRBJ2-7; D gene: NA; clone size: NA; CDR3 protein: CASSEAARRNSYEQYF; CDR3 DNA: TGTGCCAGCAGTGAAGCAGCCAGGCGAAACTCCTACGAGCAGTACTTC
V gene: TRBV5-4; J gene: TRBJ2-5; D gene: TRBD2; clone size: NA; CDR3 protein: CASSPGTSGGSQETQYF; CDR3 DNA: TGTGCCAGCAGCCCGGGGACTAGCGGGGGGTCCCAAGAGACCCAGTACTTC
V gene: TRBV15; J gene: TRBJ2-1; D gene: TRBD1; clone size: few; CDR3 protein: CATSNRAGTVAHEQFF; CDR3 DNA: TGTGCCACCAGCAATCGGGCCGGGACAGTGGCCCATGAGCAGTTCTTC
V gene: TRBV11-2; J gene: TRBJ2-7; D gene: NA; clone size: NA; CDR3 protein: CASSLYGSASAYEQYF; CDR3 DNA: TGTGCCAGCAGCTTATACGGGTCCGCGTCGGCCTACGAGCAGTACTTC
V gene: TRBV29-1; J gene: TRBJ2-7; D gene: NA; clone size: NA; CDR3 protein: CSVGSRAGEQYF; CDR3 DNA: TGCAGCGTTGGGTCCAGGGCCGGTGAGCAGTACTTC
V gene: TRBV5-6; J gene: TRBJ2-5; D gene: NA; clone size: NA; CDR3 protein: CASSLGGTPETQYF; CDR3 DNA: TGTGCCAGCAGCTTGGGCGGGACCCCGGAGACCCAGTACTTC
V gene: TRBV7-9; J gene: TRBJ1-2; D gene: NA; clone size: NA; CDR3 protein: CASSPAGDGYTF; CDR3 DNA: TGTGCCAGCAGCCCAGCAGGGGATGGCTACACCTTC
V gene: TRBV20-1; J gene: TRBJ1-2; D gene: NA; clone size: NA; CDR3 protein: CSAKKGYGYTF; CDR3 DNA: TGCAGTGCTAAGAAGGGGTATGGCTACACCTTC
V gene: TRBV2; J gene: TRBJ1-2; D gene: TRBD1; clone size: once; CDR3 protein: CASSADRGSLRGYTF; CDR3 DNA: TGTGCCAGCAGCGCCGACAGGGGTAGTCTCCGTGGCTACACCTTC
V gene: TRBV5-1; J gene: TRBJ1-1; D gene: TRBD1; clone size: NA; CDR3 protein: CASSQRVVQGAWTEAFF; CDR3 DNA: TGCGCCAGCAGCCAAAGAGTGGTACAGGGGGCTTGGACTGAAGCTTTCTTT
V gene: TRBV27; J gene: TRBJ1-1; D gene: NA; clone size: NA; CDR3 protein: CASSSSGDTEAFF; CDR3 DNA: TGTGCCAGCAGTTCATCAGGGGACACTGAAGCTTTCTTT
V gene: TRBV4-2; J gene: TRBJ1-1; D gene: NA; clone size: NA; CDR3 protein: CASSIGTFEEAFF; CDR3 DNA: TGTGCCAGCAGCATCGGGACATTTGAAGAAGCTTTCTTT
V gene: TRBV19; J gene: TRBJ1-1; D gene: NA; clone size: NA; CDR3 protein: CASQYQSFGLNTEAFF; CDR3 DNA: TGTGCCAGCCAATACCAGAGCTTTGGGCTAAACACTGAAGCTTTCTTT
V gene: TRBV9; J gene: TRBJ1-4; D gene: NA; clone size: NA; CDR3 protein: CASSPGDVSNEKLFF; CDR3 DNA: TGTGCCAGCAGCCCAGGGGATGTGTCGAATGAAAAACTGTTTTTT
V gene: TRBV29-1; J gene: TRBJ1-2; D gene: NA; clone size: NA; CDR3 protein: CSVEAGGRPYGCTF; CDR3 DNA: TGCAGCGTTGAAGCCGGGGGGCGTCCCTATGGCTGCACCTTC
V gene: TRBV28; J gene: TRBJ2-7; D gene: NA; clone size: NA; CDR3 protein: CASSLQGYTYEQYF; CDR3 DNA: TGTGCCAGCAGTTTACAGGGCTATACCTACGAGCAGTACTTC
V gene: TRBV19; J gene: TRBJ1-1; D gene: TRBD1; clone size: NA; CDR3 protein: CASRKFGQGNTEAFF; CDR3 DNA: TGTGCCAGTAGGAAATTCGGACAGGGGAACACTGAAGCTTTCTTT
V gene: TRBV7-9; J gene: TRBJ2-7; D gene: NA; clone size: NA; CDR3 protein: CASSYRRNSYEQYF; CDR3 DNA: TGTGCCAGCAGCTACCGCAGGAACTCCTACGAGCAGTACTTC
V gene: TRBV5-1; J gene: TRBJ2-5; D gene: TRBD1; clone size: NA; CDR3 protein: CASRGGQGKETQYF; CDR3 DNA: TGCGCCAGCAGGGGGGGACAGGGGAAGGAGACCCAGTACTTC
V gene: TRBV5-1; J gene: TRBJ2-4; D gene: TRBD1; clone size: NA; CDR3 protein: CASSLAPGTEGPNIQYF; CDR3 DNA: TGCGCCAGCAGCTTGGCCCCCGGGACAGAGGGACCAAACATTCAGTACTTC
V gene: TRBV5-1; J gene: TRBJ2-1; D gene: TRBD1; clone size: NA; CDR3 protein: CASRRPGQGTYEQFF; CDR3 DNA: TGCGCCAGCCGTCGACCGGGACAGGGAACGTACGAGCAGTTCTTC
V gene: TRBV21-1; J gene: TRBJ1-6; D gene: NA; clone size: NA; CDR3 protein: CASSKHWSPYNSPLHF; CDR3 DNA: TGTGCCAGCAGCAAACACTGGTCTCCCTATAATTCACCCCTCCACTTT
V gene: TRBV19; J gene: TRBJ2-3; D gene: TRBD1; clone size: once; CDR3 protein: CASSIHGTGSTDTQYF; CDR3 DNA: TGTGCCAGTAGTATTCACGGGACAGGGAGTACAGATACGCAGTATTTT